These 16 T cell receptor beta chains were sequenced from one sample in a study of T cell changes during pregnancy in multiple sclerosis. This table comes from immunoSEQ multiplex PCR, and its TCRdb copy is limited to in-frame clones, with some not included. Here the sample spans approximately 87,000 clones, approximately 90% being singletons. Sample: CD4+ T cells from peripheral blood mononuclear cells, taken in the second trimester of pregnancy. These receptors were collected from a female donor with multiple sclerosis, enrolled in a pregnancy study.

The count of this clone is one. The rearrangement uses TRBV29-1 and TRBJ1-1; D uncertain. The length of the CDR3 is 15 residues. Germline values: CDR1 SQVTM, CDR2 ANQGSEA. With 4 bases removed from V and 1 base from J, the gap between germline ends came to 16 bases. Here the CDR3 DNA reads TGCAGCGTTGGGTTGTTGGGAGGAACGAACACTGAAGCTTTCTTT. This sequence encodes CSVGLLGGTNTEAFF.

This clone occurred a few times. The chain has TRBV2 and TRBJ2-7, with D hard to call. V was cut by 1 base and J by 4 bases, with 11 bases left in between. Germline V gives CDR1 SNHLY, CDR2 FYNNEI. CDR3 length: 14 amino acids. The CDR3: CASSEDSKEYEQYF. In DNA form, the CDR3 reads TGTGCCAGCAGTGAAGACAGCAAAGAATACGAGCAGTACTTC.

CDR3 residues: CASSSWAGGYSPLHF. DNA of the CDR3: TGTGCCAGCAGTTCCTGGGCAGGGGGTTACTCACCCCTCCACTTT. The gene calls are TRBV25-1 and TRBJ1-6; TRBD1 agrees at 7 bases. Unmatched junction bases numbered 11, after V lost 5 bases and J lost 10 bases. The CDR3 totals 15 residues. Germline lookup yields CDR1 MGHDK and CDR2 SYGVNS. Drawing the rest from reference TRBV25-1 and TRBJ1-6, the complete variable domain is EADIYQTPRYLVIGTGKKITLECSQTMGHDKMYWYQQDPGMELHLIHYSYGVNSTEKGDLSSESTVSRIRTEHFPLTLESARPSHTSQYLCASSSWAGGYSPLHFGNGTRLTVT.

This chain uses TRBV2 with TRBJ2-1; 12 nucleotides line up with TRBD2. Germline CDR1 and CDR2: SNHLY and FYNNEI. The CDR3 extends over 15 amino acids. V was pared by 10 bases and J by 10 bases, with 14 bases of the junction left unmatched. CDR3 bases: TGTGCCACTACCAGACTAGCGGGGGCCGCAGGGGAGCAGTTCTTC. Translated: CATTRLAGAAGEQFF.

This clone was detected only a few times. The V call is TRBV15, the J call TRBJ1-6, with 7 bases lining up with TRBD1. The V segment lost 1 base and the J segment 10 bases; nucleotides outside the gene matches: 7. This CDR3 contains 15 residues. Germline V lookup: CDR1 LNHNV, CDR2 YYDKDF (reference sequence). The DNA for the CDR3 is TGTGCCACCAGCAGAGCCGACAGGGTCTACTCACCCCTCCACTTT. Translation: CATSRADRVYSPLHF. Full variable domain (missing parts from reference TRBV15 and TRBJ1-6): DAMVIQNPRYQVTQFGKPVTLSCSQTLNHNVMYWYQQKSSQAPKLLFHYYDKDFNNEADTPDNFQSRRPNTSFCFLDIRSPGLGDTAMYLCATSRADRVYSPLHFGNGTRLTVT.

The sample holds one count of this clone. The chain employs TRBV5-1 and TRBJ1-1; 9 positions match TRBD1. In germline, CDR1 is SGHRS, CDR2 YFSETQ. V lost 4 bases and J lost 4; bases outside the gene matches: 5. The CDR3 is 14 residues long. CDR3 sequence (DNA): TGCGCCAGCAGCACGAGACAGGGGGGCACTGAAGCTTTCTTT. It encodes CASSTRQGGTEAFF.

The V gene is TRBV9, the J gene TRBJ1-1; 10 positions agree with TRBD1. V lost 4 bases to trimming and J lost 4 bases; unmatched junction nucleotides: 4. Germline CDR1 is SGDLS and CDR2 is YYNGEE. This CDR3 contains 14 residues. CDR3 in amino acids: CASSLRTGGTEAFF. As DNA, the CDR3 is TGTGCCAGCAGCCTCCGGACAGGGGGCACTGAAGCTTTCTTT.

J is TRBJ2-5 and V is TRBV2; D call uncertain. CDR1 and CDR2 (germline): SNHLY, FYNNEI. Between the trimmed V and J ends, which lost 7 bases and 4 bases, there was a span of 16 bases. This CDR3 has 14 amino acids. CDR3 loop: CASTKSFRGETQYF. Here the CDR3 DNA reads TGTGCCAGCACTAAGAGTTTTCGAGGAGAGACCCAGTACTTC.

The V call is TRBV14, the J call TRBJ1-3; 7 bases match TRBD1. The CDR3 spans 15 residues. Trimming cost V 4 bases and J 3 bases; bases outside gene matches: 6. CDR1 is SGHDN, CDR2 FVKESK, per germline. The DNA for the CDR3 is TGTGCCAGCAGCCCGGCGACAGGGTTTGGAAACACCATATATTTT. It translates to CASSPATGFGNTIYF.

The chain carries TRBV9 and TRBJ2-1; 9 bases line up with TRBD2. Germline trimming cut 0 bases from V and 7 bases from J; bases unmatched to any gene: 5. The CDR3 runs to 15 residues. Germline CDR1 SGDLS, CDR2 YYNGEE. CDR3 residues: CASSVGASGINEQFF. The CDR3 bases are TGTGCCAGCAGCGTAGGGGCTAGCGGGATAAATGAGCAGTTCTTC. Combining the CDR3 with reference TRBV9 and TRBJ2-1 gives the whole variable domain DSGVTQTPKHLITATGQRVTLRCSPRSGDLSVYWYQQSLDQGLQFLIQYYNGEERAKGNILERFSAQQFPDLHSELNLSSLELGDSALYFCASSVGASGINEQFFGPGTRLTVL.

Of note for this clone: The same CDR3 can be traced to other DNA sequences in this sample. The J gene is TRBJ1-2, the V gene TRBV18, with TRBD1 as a possible D gene (5 bases). The CDR3 consists of 13 residues. Germline lookup yields CDR1 KGHSH and CDR2 LQKENI. V was clipped by 3 bases and J by 3 bases, with 8 bases between them. DNA of the CDR3: TGTGCCAGCTCACCCGGGGGGGACTATGGCTACACCTTC. Translating gives CASSPGGDYGYTF. Supplemented by reference TRBV18 and TRBJ1-2, the full variable domain reads NAGVMQNPRHLVRRRGQEARLRCSPMKGHSHVYWYRQLPEEGLKFMVYLQKENIIDESGMPKERFSAEFPKEGPSILRIQQVVRGDSAAYFCASSPGGDYGYTFGSGTRLTVV.

This clone has a count of ten or more. The rearrangement links TRBV30 to TRBJ1-1; 9 bases fit TRBD1. This CDR3 comprises 14 residues. V was clipped by 2 bases and J by 3 bases; unmatched bases: 4. Germline lookup yields CDR1 GTSNPN and CDR2 SVGIG (reference sequence). The CDR3 is CAWSRDRGYTEAFF. The DNA of the CDR3 is TGTGCCTGGAGTAGAGACAGGGGGTACACTGAAGCTTTCTTT.

V usage is TRBV7-3 and J usage is TRBJ1-2, with D possibly matching TRBD1 (5 bases). The CDR3 length is 13 residues. The germline CDR1 and CDR2 sequences are SGHTA and FQGTGA. V was pared by 2 bases and J by 2 bases, with 6 bases between. The CDR3 protein is CASSLDSNYGYTF. CDR3 DNA sequence: TGTGCCAGCAGCTTAGACAGCAACTATGGCTACACCTTC.

V usage is TRBV7-8 and J usage is TRBJ2-3, with D unclear. The V gene's germline CDR1 is SGHVS and CDR2 FQNEAQ. The V end was cut by 5 bases, the J end by 5 bases, with 17 bases between. There are 15 residues in the CDR3. CDR3 residues: CASSPLGFALDTQYF. The CDR3 nucleotides are TGTGCCAGCAGCCCGCTGGGCTTTGCATTAGATACGCAGTATTTT.

The chain is built from TRBV29-1 and TRBJ2-1; possible D gene TRBD2, 7 bases. Germline lookup yields CDR1 SQVTM and CDR2 ANQGSEA. V was cut by 6 bases and J by 10 bases, with 22 bases left in between. The CDR3 is made up of 14 amino acids. Here the CDR3 reads CSVLIGGATDEQFF. The CDR3 DNA follows: TGCAGCGTCCTGATTGGGGGGGCTACAGACGAGCAGTTCTTC.

This sequence joins TRBV6-5 and TRBJ2-1, with unresolved D. With 1 base removed from V and 3 bases from J, the gap between germline ends came to 10 bases. Germline-derived CDR1 and CDR2 are MNHEY and SVGAGI. This CDR3 spans 15 amino acids. DNA for the CDR3: TGTGCCAGCAGTTACTTGGCCAGTGGCTACAATGAGCAGTTCTTC. It encodes CASSYLASGYNEQFF.